This T cell receptor beta chain was observed in a study of graft-versus-host responses after intestinal transplantation. Study findings and constraints: Researchers found GvH clones in recipient marrow, and some showed up first in ileum or blood.

Assay: immunoSEQ multiplex PCR; the TCRdb copy retains only in-frame clones and omits some. The table lists about 15,000 clones, around 87% of them singletons. Germline V gives CDR1 MDHEN, CDR2 SYDVKM. This CDR3 has 18 residues. V lost 5 bases to trimming and J lost 0 bases; unmatched junction nucleotides: 12. Notes on this clone: Its matching antigen is unknown.

The J gene is TRBJ1-4, the V gene TRBV28, with TRBD1 identical over 7 bases. This clonotype originated in a human patient who received an intestinal transplant, so some T cells may come from the graft donor. Sequencing was performed on bone marrow, taken nearly 130 days after intestinal transplantation. In DNA, the CDR3 is TGTGCCAGCAGTCAAAGGACAGGAAAATCTGCAACTAATGAAAAACTGTTTTTT. Its translation is CASSQRTGKSATNEKLFF.